This T cell receptor beta chain was sequenced during a study of OX40 agonist ivuxolimab in advanced cancers. Study details: Aged about 23 to 90 with a mean of approximately 60 years, they were 82.7% male. The eligibility criteria allowed prior anti-PD-1, anti-PD-L1 or anti-CTLA-4 therapy, and around 40% had some. Study conclusions and caveats: Expanded peripheral T cells had an undetermined antigen specificity.

The sampling schedule covered blood at baseline, cycle 4 day 1, and cycle 7 day 1. The repertoire was sequenced with immunoSEQ multiplex PCR; TCRdb's copy has only in-frame clones and lacks some. The profile shows around 89,000 clones, approximately 91% of them singletons. Germline trimming cut 1 base from V and 4 bases from J; bases unmatched to any gene: 10. This CDR3 is 17 amino acids long. The germline CDR1 and CDR2 sequences are LNHNV and YYDKDF (reference sequence). As regards this clone: The antigen is not known.

This sample comprised CD4+ or CD8+ T cells sorted from blood, obtained in a trial of the OX40 agonist ivuxolimab. The chain is built from TRBV15 and TRBJ2-5; 9 nucleotides line up with TRBD1. This TCR was recovered from an adult with an advanced solid tumor such as melanoma, head and neck, liver or kidney cancer. CDR3 sequence (DNA): TGTGCCACCAGCAGAGGGTCTGGGACAGGGTATGGAGAGACCCAGTACTTC. The encoded protein is CATSRGSGTGYGETQYF.